The T cell receptor (beta chain) described here comes from a study of blood T cells in healthy people across ages. Findings and caveats of the study: Possibly confounding the expanded clonotype changes was the fact that donor CMV status was unknown.

Roughly 10 milliliters of peripheral blood were drawn from each donor. With regard to this clonotype: Its antigen remains unidentified. At one boundary the junction diverges from the germline segment, which might be a read error.

Germline V CDR1 and CDR2: SGHAT, FQNNGV. This CDR3 has 14 residues. Next came a second PCR, run for about 7 to 12 cycles, which used a sample-barcoded 5' primer along with a J-beta primer mix. MiXCR, run by TCRdb on the 5' RACE reads, gives a single entry per CDR3 protein. Among 600,000 to 650,000 distinct CDR3 sequences listed, roughly 50% were seen once. The sequencing sample was made of blood. The source is a man aged 55-75 years in good health. The gene calls are TRBV11-2 and TRBJ1-2; D not resolved. CDR3 DNA sequence: TGTGCTAGCAGCTTAGATCGCGTGGGCTATGGCTACACCTTC. Its protein product is CASSLDRVGYGYTF.